These 32 T cell receptor beta chains share one sample of origin, sequenced in a study of blood T cells in healthy people across ages. For the second PCR, which ran for roughly 7 to 11 cycles, a sample-barcoded 5' primer and a J-beta primer mix were used. One entry per CDR3 protein results from TCRdb running MiXCR on the 5' RACE reads. The sample shows over 950,000 distinct CDR3 sequences, less than 45% of them seen only once. Sample: blood. Receptors originate from a man between 18 and 35 years old in good health.

Comment on this clonotype: A read error may be the cause here, since a much bigger clone is one base away. The rearrangement links TRBV10-3 to TRBJ2-6; tentative D call: TRBD1 (6 bases). Germline lookup yields CDR1 ENHRY and CDR2 SYGVKD. The CDR3 length is 18 residues. The CDR3 bases are TGTGCCGTCAGCGACACGACAGGACAGTACTCTGGGGCCAACGTCCTGACTTTC. As protein: CAVSDTTGQYSGANVLTF.

Comment on this clonotype: Germline is not matched at one junction end, which may reflect a read error. The V and J genes are TRBV20-1 and TRBJ2-3, with 7 bases aligning to TRBD1. Germline-derived CDR1 and CDR2 are DFQATT and SNEGSKA (reference sequence). The CDR3 contains 14 residues. The CDR3 DNA reads as TGCAGTGCTAGAGATCGACAGGGTACAGATACGCGGTATTTT. As protein: CSARDRQGTDTRYF.

This clonotype was seen only a few times. The chain combines TRBV5-1 with TRBJ1-2; 9 positions agree with TRBD1. V gave up 4 bases and J gave up 6 bases; unmatched junction bases: 16. CDR1 is SGHRS and CDR2 is YFSETQ in the germline V gene. The CDR3 spans 17 residues. CDR3 nucleotide sequence: TGCGCCAGCAGCCCCGTCCCGGGACAGGGAGAAATGGATGGCTACACCTTC. It is translated as CASSPVPGQGEMDGYTF. Full variable domain (outside the CDR3, taken from reference TRBV5-1 and TRBJ1-2): KAGVTQTPRYLIKTRGQQVTLSCSPISGHRSVSWYQQTPGQGLQFLFEYFSETQRNKGNFPGRFSGRQFSNSRSEMNVSTLELGDSALYLCASSPVPGQGEMDGYTFGSGTRLTVV.

CDR3 DNA sequence: TGTGCCAGCAGTAGGGACAGGGGGTCCGAGCAGTACTTC. Its translation: CASSRDRGSEQYF. The chain joins TRBV12-3 or TRBV12-4 to TRBJ2-5; TRBD1 matches 11 bases. Matching the DNA end better, TRBJ2-7 makes the J call doubtful. The CDR3 contains 13 residues.

V gene TRBV30 combines with J gene TRBJ1-2; 8 bases are a match to TRBD1. Germline V gene lookup returns CDR1 GTSNPN and CDR2 SVGIG (reference sequence). This CDR3 is built from 13 residues. J gave up 4 bases and V 2 bases, and 3 bases lay outside the gene matches. The CDR3 region is CAWSRTGSYGYTF. CDR3 DNA: TGTGCCTGGAGTAGGACAGGGTCCTATGGCTACACCTTC.

The J gene is TRBJ1-5, the V gene TRBV6-1; TRBD1 aligns across 7 bases. Germline-derived CDR1 and CDR2 are MNHNS and SASEGT. The CDR3 totals 18 residues. The trim removed 2 bases at V and 1 base at J, leaving 11 bases unmatched. CDR3 nucleotides: TGTGCCAGCAGTGAATTCCCGACAGGGAGGGAGAGCAATCAGCCCCAGCATTTT. This gives the protein CASSEFPTGRESNQPQHF.

The chain employs TRBV7-3 and TRBJ2-3, with 10 bases lining up with TRBD2. The CDR3 sequence is 14 residues long. Losses at the gene ends were 5 bases for V and 5 bases for J; bases not matched to a gene: 4. The germline V gene encodes CDR1 SGHTA and CDR2 FQGTGA. CDR3 DNA: TGTGCCAGCAGCCGGACTAGCGGCATAGATACGCAGTATTTT. Translating it yields CASSRTSGIDTQYF.

DNA of the CDR3: TGTGCCAGCAGCTTAGATACAGCAACCTACGAGCAGTACTTC. Translated, it gives CASSLDTATYEQYF. J is TRBJ2-7 and V is TRBV7-2, with D hard to call. Trimming stripped 1 base from V and 2 bases from J, with 9 bases between. Germline V gene sequence: CDR1 SGHTA, CDR2 FQGNSA. The CDR3 consists of 14 residues.

V gene TRBV28 combines with J gene TRBJ1-5; D perhaps matches TRBD1 (6 bases). The V gene's germline CDR1 is MDHEN and CDR2 SYDVKM. The CDR3 runs 15 residues. Between the trimmed V and J ends, which lost 6 bases and 1 base, there was a span of 13 bases. CDR3 residues: CASRTDQGSNQPQHF. As DNA, the CDR3 is TGTGCCAGCAGGACGGATCAGGGGAGCAATCAGCCCCAGCATTTT.

CDR3 DNA: TGTGCCAGCTCACCATACACCGGAACGTACCAAGAGACCCAGTACTTC. It translates to CASSPYTGTYQETQYF. The chain is built from TRBV18 and TRBJ2-5; D is uncertain. The CDR3 is 16 amino acids. Trimming took 2 bases from V and 0 from J, leaving 13 bases between them. CDR1 KGHSH and CDR2 LQKENI come from the germline V gene.

This clonotype was detected a few times. The V and J genes are TRBV20-1 and TRBJ2-1; D unclear. V was trimmed by 3 bases and J by 2 bases, leaving 8 bases between them. The CDR3 is 13 amino acids. Germline V lookup: CDR1 DFQATT, CDR2 SNEGSKA (reference sequence). CDR3 protein: CSASSRTYNEQFF. DNA of the CDR3: TGCAGTGCTAGTTCCAGGACCTACAATGAGCAGTTCTTC.

This clonotype was counted many times. The CDR3 region is CASGFLYEQYF. In DNA form, the CDR3 reads TGTGCTAGTGGTTTCTTATACGAGCAGTACTTC. V usage is TRBV12-5 and J usage is TRBJ2-7, with D unclear. The CDR3 sequence is 11 residues long. Germline lookup yields CDR1 LGHNT and CDR2 FRNRAP. The V and J ends lost 3 bases and 4 bases respectively, with 4 bases between them.

The CDR3 here is CTSSVKVADTQYF. CDR3 DNA: TGTACCAGCAGCGTAAAGGTGGCAGATACGCAGTATTTT. This chain uses TRBV7-2 with TRBJ2-3; D not certain. Germline CDR1 reads SGHTA; CDR2 reads FQGNSA. Trimming removed 5 bases at V and 4 bases at J, with 10 bases between. The CDR3 runs to 13 residues.

V is TRBV6-5 and J is TRBJ1-2, with D maybe TRBD1 (6 bases). V dropped 6 bases and J dropped 4 bases, with 15 bases sitting between them. The CDR3 sequence is 14 residues long. Germline V lookup: CDR1 MNHEY, CDR2 SVGAGI. CDR3 loop: CASSQDRQLYGYTF. In DNA, the CDR3 is TGTGCCAGCAGCCAAGACAGGCAACTCTATGGCTACACCTTC.

This CDR3 is CASSFRGPGELFF. The DNA of the CDR3 is TGTGCCAGCAGTTTTCGGGGTCCCGGGGAGCTGTTTTTT. V usage is TRBV6-2 or TRBV6-3 and J usage is TRBJ2-2; TRBD2 might be the D (5 bases). Germline V lookup: CDR1 MNHEY, CDR2 SVGEGT. With 4 bases removed from V and 6 bases from J, the gap between germline ends came to 9 bases. The CDR3 extends over 13 amino acids.

Of note for this clonotype: The conserved phenylalanine or tryptophan is not found at the CDR3 terminus, so this likely reflects a read error. The chain employs TRBV4-3 and TRBJ1-2; D remains unclear. Germline CDR1 reads LGHNA; CDR2 reads YSLEER. The CDR3 has 15 amino acids. DNA for the CDR3: TGCGCCAGCAGCCAAGATATCTTGAAGAACTATAGCTACACCTTA. Translation gives CASSQDILKNYSYTL.

This clonotype was found a few times. This rearrangement joins TRBV6-2 or TRBV6-3 to TRBJ2-7; perhaps TRBD2 as D (6 bases). This CDR3 contains 16 residues. The V end lost 0 bases, the J end lost 0 bases, and 12 bases lay between the germline ends. Germline CDR1 MNHEY, CDR2 SVGEGT. The DNA for the CDR3 is TGTGCCAGCAGTTACTCCGCCCGGCGGGGCTCCTACGAGCAGTACTTC. It translates to CASSYSARRGSYEQYF.

This clonotype was detected only a few times. J is TRBJ2-4 and V is TRBV12-3 or TRBV12-4; D perhaps matches TRBD2 (5 bases). The CDR3 has 19 residues. V lost 1 base and J 2 bases, leaving 21 bases between the germline ends. For the CDR3, the DNA is TGTGCCAGCAGTTTAGTAACTGGTCGGGAACGGGTTTCCAAAAACATTCAGTACTTC. Protein sequence: CASSLVTGRERVSKNIQYF.

This clonotype turned up a few times. The V gene is TRBV19, the J gene TRBJ1-2, with D perhaps matching TRBD1 (6 bases). The V end was cut by 4 bases, the J end by 4 bases, with 13 bases between. This CDR3 has 14 residues. Germline V CDR1 and CDR2: LNHDA, SQIVND (reference sequence). CDR3 amino acids: CASSTPGEFYGYTF. The CDR3 DNA reads as TGTGCCAGTAGTACCCCAGGGGAGTTCTATGGCTACACCTTC.

This clonotype was seen a handful of times. The rearrangement uses TRBV7-9 and TRBJ1-4, with 8 bases identical to TRBD1. The germline V gene has CDR1 SEHNR and CDR2 FQNEAQ (reference sequence). CDR3 size: 16 residues. V lost 5 bases, J lost 6 bases, and 11 bases stayed unmatched. The CDR3 nucleotides read TGTGCCAGCAGCCCACTAGGGCAGGGGGCGGATGAAAAACTGTTTTTT. Its protein product is CASSPLGQGADEKLFF.

The chain joins TRBV5-1 to TRBJ2-1; 8 bases are a match to TRBD2. V gave up 4 bases and J gave up 3 bases; unmatched junction bases: 6. The CDR3 has 15 residues. Germline CDR1 SGHRS, CDR2 YFSETQ. CDR3 DNA: TGCGCCAGCAGCAATAGCGGGGCGGGCTACAATGAGCAGTTCTTC. Its translation is CASSNSGAGYNEQFF.

The CDR3 region has the DNA TGTGCCAGCAGTTTCAGTATCAGTAATGAAAAACTGTTTTTT. This encodes CASSFSISNEKLFF. This chain links TRBV27 with TRBJ1-4, with D unclear. V lost 3 bases and J 4 bases, leaving 9 bases between the germline ends. The CDR3 has 14 amino acids. Germline CDR1 MNHEY, CDR2 SMNVEV (reference sequence).

The chain recombines TRBV7-8 with TRBJ2-2; a weak D match, TRBD2 (5 bases). V lost 2 bases, J lost 0 bases, and 7 bases lay in between. The length of the CDR3 is 15 residues. CDR1 is SGHVS, CDR2 FQNEAQ, per germline. The CDR3 region has the DNA TGTGCCAGCAGCTTATCGGGGTCGAACACCGGGGAGCTGTTTTTT. Amino acids: CASSLSGSNTGELFF.

CDR3 bases: TGCAGTGCTAGCCGGGGGCCGAGAAACACCATATATTTT. Its translation is CSASRGPRNTIYF. The chain has TRBV20-1 and TRBJ1-3, with D tentatively TRBD1 (6 bases). Germline CDR1 and CDR2: DFQATT and SNEGSKA (reference sequence). Trimming cost V 3 bases and J 5 bases, with 11 bases left between them. The CDR3 loop spans 13 amino acids.

As concerns this clonotype: A junction boundary mismatches the germline segment, possibly from a read error. The chain carries TRBV20-1 and TRBJ1-5; 7 bases align to TRBD1. CDR3 length: 15 residues. Looked up from germline, CDR1 is DFQATT and CDR2 is SNEGSKA (reference sequence). This CDR3 reads CSARATGARNRPQHF. Written as DNA, the CDR3 is TGCAGTGCTAGAGCCACAGGGGCCCGCAATCGGCCCCAGCATTTT.

The chain is built from TRBV5-1 and TRBJ1-1; D possibly corresponds to TRBD1 (6 bases). The germline gives CDR1 SGHRS, CDR2 YFSETQ. V lost 0 bases, J lost 5 bases, and 11 bases lay in between. This CDR3 comprises 14 residues. Written as DNA, the CDR3 is TGCGCCAGCAGCTTGGCCGAGAGGGGGACTGAAGCTTTCTTT. Protein product: CASSLAERGTEAFF.

This clonotype was detected only a few times. V is TRBV4-2 and J is TRBJ2-3, with 7 nucleotides matching TRBD1. The V and J ends lost 2 bases and 5 bases, in that order; junction bases with no gene match: 7. Germline V lookup: CDR1 LGHNA, CDR2 YNFKEQ. The CDR3 consists of 15 residues. Here the CDR3 DNA reads TGTGCCAGCAGCCAAAGACAGGGTATAGGAGATACGCAGTATTTT. Translated, it gives CASSQRQGIGDTQYF.

This clonotype has just a few counts. The chain links TRBV7-9 to TRBJ1-2; D is uncertain. CDR1 and CDR2 from the germline V gene are SEHNR and FQNEAQ (reference sequence). Trimming removed 3 bases from V and 8 bases from J, with 13 bases in between. CDR3 length equals 13 residues. The CDR3 sequence is CASSFQPPAGYTF. CDR3 bases: TGTGCCAGCAGCTTCCAGCCCCCAGCCGGCTACACCTTC.

A few counts support this clonotype. The rearrangement uses TRBV27 and TRBJ1-6, with 9 bases that match TRBD1. Germline values: CDR1 MNHEY, CDR2 SMNVEV (reference sequence). This CDR3 is 17 amino acids long. V shed 2 bases and J 9 bases; nucleotides not matched to a gene: 11. The CDR3 DNA reads TGTGCCAGCAGTTTACTCGGGACAGGGCTATCGCGTTCACCCCTCCACTTT. This sequence encodes CASSLLGTGLSRSPLHF.

The chain recombines TRBV24-1 with TRBJ2-5; D unresolved. The germline CDR1 and CDR2 sequences are KGHDR and SFDVKD. The CDR3 runs to 13 residues. The V and J ends lost 0 bases and 11 bases respectively, with 12 bases between them. The CDR3 nucleotides are TGTGCCACCAGTGATTTGTCCAGCCCTGAGCAGTACTTC. Its translation is CATSDLSSPEQYF.

V is TRBV4-2 and J is TRBJ1-5; D may be TRBD1 (5 bases). The CDR3 spans 17 residues. Trimming pared 0 bases from V and 5 bases from J, leaving 17 bases between. Germline lookup yields CDR1 LGHNA and CDR2 YNFKEQ. Written as DNA, the CDR3 is TGTGCCAGCAGCCAAGATCCGGGGGGAGGTCCGGATCAGCCCCAGCATTTT. This codes for CASSQDPGGGPDQPQHF.

There are a few counts of this clonotype. The chain carries TRBV7-3 and TRBJ1-1; no firm D call. Germline V gene lookup returns CDR1 SGHTA and CDR2 FQGTGA. CDR3 size: 13 residues. V lost 4 bases, J lost 4 bases, and 10 bases lay in between. The CDR3 sequence is CASSSGWSTEAFF. The CDR3, as DNA: TGTGCCAGCAGCTCTGGGTGGAGCACTGAAGCTTTCTTT.